The 8 T cell receptor beta chains listed next were all sequenced from one sample in a study of T cell responses to AZD1222 COVID-19 vaccine. The repertoire was sequenced with immunoSEQ multiplex PCR; TCRdb's copy has only in-frame clones and lacks some. The sample consists of some 95,000 clones, roughly 90% of them appearing once. Sequencing used peripheral blood, obtained 28 days after the second AZD1222 dose. All receptors derive from an adult who received the AZD1222 COVID-19 vaccine.

Here the CDR3 DNA reads TGTGCCAGCAGCCAAGGACTAGCGGGAGGGGGAGATTACGAGCAGTACTTC. It encodes CASSQGLAGGGDYEQYF. This rearrangement joins TRBV3-1 (or the pseudogene TRBV3-2) to TRBJ2-7; TRBD2 agrees at 14 bases. The CDR3 extends over 17 amino acids. Germline V gene sequence: CDR1 LGHDT, CDR2 YNNKEL (reference sequence). V was clipped by 1 base and J by 4 bases; unmatched bases: 6.

This rearrangement joins TRBV7-9 to TRBJ1-6; tentative D call: TRBD1 (5 bases). The CDR3 spans 19 residues. Germline V gene data show CDR1 as SEHNR and CDR2 as FQNEAQ (reference sequence). The V and J ends lost 5 bases and 4 bases respectively, with 24 bases between them. The CDR3 region is CASSTTTGGQFIYNSPLHF. The CDR3 DNA reads as TGTGCCAGCAGCACTACTACGGGTGGACAATTCATTTATAATTCACCCCTCCACTTT.

This chain connects TRBV2 to TRBJ1-2; D ambiguous. CDR3 length: 15 amino acids. CDR1 and CDR2 (germline): SNHLY, FYNNEI. V lost 0 bases and J 4 bases, leaving 12 bases between the germline ends. The CDR3 protein is CASSEALSEAYGYTF. The DNA for the CDR3 is TGTGCCAGCAGTGAAGCTTTATCAGAGGCCTATGGCTACACCTTC.

V is TRBV5-4 and J is TRBJ1-2, with 8 nucleotides matching TRBD1. The V gene end was trimmed by 5 bases and the J gene end by 8 bases; junction bases not matched to a gene: 8. The CDR3 is 13 residues long. The germline V gene encodes CDR1 SGHNT and CDR2 YYREEE (reference sequence). The CDR3 spells CASSQDRARGYTF. The CDR3 bases are TGTGCCAGCAGTCAGGACAGGGCGAGAGGCTACACCTTC.

This chain joins TRBV6-4 and TRBJ1-2; D ambiguous. CDR1 and CDR2 from the germline V gene are MRHNA and SNTAGT. V was shortened by 5 bases and J by 8 bases, with 15 bases between the two germline ends. The CDR3 loop spans 13 amino acids. CDR3 nucleotide sequence: TGTGCCAGCAGTTTGTCAGGCCTCGGGGGCTACACCTTC. Encoded protein: CASSLSGLGGYTF.

The chain has TRBV19 and TRBJ1-2; D is possibly TRBD1 (5 bases). Per germline, CDR1 LNHDA and CDR2 SQIVND (reference sequence). V lost 5 bases, J lost 3 bases, and 16 bases lay in between. The CDR3 consists of 15 residues. CDR3 loop: CASSVGTGSDYGYTF. The CDR3, as DNA: TGTGCCAGTAGTGTCGGGACGGGGAGTGACTATGGCTACACCTTC.

J is TRBJ2-1 and V is TRBV18; weak D call: TRBD1 (6 bases). Germline V gives CDR1 KGHSH, CDR2 LQKENI. There are 14 residues in the CDR3. V lost 2 bases to trimming and J lost 4 bases, with 9 bases between them. The CDR3 region has the DNA TGTGCCAGCTCACCATCAGGGGATTACAATGAGCAGTTCTTC. Its protein product is CASSPSGDYNEQFF.

The rearrangement joins TRBV6-2 or TRBV6-3 to TRBJ2-7; 10 bases map to TRBD1. Germline V gene sequence: CDR1 MNHEY, CDR2 SVGEGT. J was trimmed by 0 bases and V by 5 bases; bases with no gene match: 4. The CDR3 length is 15 residues. DNA for the CDR3: TGTGCCAGCAGTCGGACAGGGGGAATCTCCTACGAGCAGTACTTC. It yields the protein CASSRTGGISYEQYF.